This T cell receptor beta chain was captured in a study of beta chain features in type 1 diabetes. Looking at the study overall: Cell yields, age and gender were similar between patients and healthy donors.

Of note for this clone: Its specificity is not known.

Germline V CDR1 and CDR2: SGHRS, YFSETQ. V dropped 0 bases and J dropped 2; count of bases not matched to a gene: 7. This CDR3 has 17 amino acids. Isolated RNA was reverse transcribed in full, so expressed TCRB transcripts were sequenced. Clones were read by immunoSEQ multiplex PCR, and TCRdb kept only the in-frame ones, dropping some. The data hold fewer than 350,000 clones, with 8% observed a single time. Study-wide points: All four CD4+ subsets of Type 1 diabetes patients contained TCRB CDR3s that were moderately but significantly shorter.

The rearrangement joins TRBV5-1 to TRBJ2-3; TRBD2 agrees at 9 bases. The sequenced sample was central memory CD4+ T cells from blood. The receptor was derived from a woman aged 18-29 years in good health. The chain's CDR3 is CASSLVPSGDTTDTQYF. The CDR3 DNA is TGCGCCAGCAGCTTGGTCCCTAGCGGGGATACCACAGATACGCAGTATTTT.